This TCR beta chain comes out of a study of shared clonotypes between healthy human individuals. Across the study: Three plates were used per donor for CD4 naive, three for CD4 memory, two for CD8 naive and one for CD8 memory. Findings and caveats of the study: Among a few donors, roughly 5% of naive CD4 clonotypes were found in common.

The assay was immunoSEQ multiplex PCR, and TCRdb's table has in-frame clones only and misses some. The sample records under 1 million clones, 90% to 98% being singletons. CD45RO-negative, CCR7-selected cells formed the naive CD8 fraction, which excluded terminally differentiated effector memory CD45RA+ cells. CDR1 MDHEN and CDR2 SYDVKM come from the germline V gene. Trimming pared 6 bases from V and 1 base from J, leaving 19 bases between. The CDR3 extends over 16 amino acids. To note about this clone: Antigen unknown.

The receptor was isolated from a man younger than 40 in good health. The sequenced sample was naive CD8+ T cells sorted from blood. This rearrangement joins TRBV28 to TRBJ2-7; D may be TRBD1 or TRBD2 (5 bases each). The CDR3 DNA reads as TGTGCCAGCAGCATTCCCAGGGACCAAGCGTCCTACGAGCAGTACTTC. Translating gives CASSIPRDQASYEQYF. The entire variable domain, with the rest obtained from reference TRBV28 and TRBJ2-7, is as follows: DVKVTQSSRYLVKRTGEKVFLECVQDMDHENMFWYRQDPGLGLRLIYFSYDVKMKEKGDIPEGYSVSREKKERFSLILESASTNQTSMYLCASSIPRDQASYEQYFGPGTRLTVT.